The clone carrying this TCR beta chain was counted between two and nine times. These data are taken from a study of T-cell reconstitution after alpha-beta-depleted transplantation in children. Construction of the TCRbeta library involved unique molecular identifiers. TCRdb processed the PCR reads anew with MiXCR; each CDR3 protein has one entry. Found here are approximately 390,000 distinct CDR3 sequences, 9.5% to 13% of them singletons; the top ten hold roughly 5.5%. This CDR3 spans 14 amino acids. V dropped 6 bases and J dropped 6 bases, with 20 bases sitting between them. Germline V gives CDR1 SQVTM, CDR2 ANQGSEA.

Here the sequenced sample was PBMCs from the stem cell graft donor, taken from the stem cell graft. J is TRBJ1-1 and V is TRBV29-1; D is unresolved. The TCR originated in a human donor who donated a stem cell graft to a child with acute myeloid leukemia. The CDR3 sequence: CSVAKRIHQAEAFF. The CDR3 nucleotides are TGCAGCGTCGCCAAGAGGATACACCAGGCTGAAGCTTTCTTT.